The 7 T cell receptor beta chains given below trace back to one sample, sequenced in a study of vaccination and CD4 T cells after COVID-19. Oncomine TCR Beta short-read sequencing was applied to DNA from cultured CD4+ T cells. From the PCR reads, TCRdb called clonotypes with MiXCR, one entry per CDR3 protein. The sample yields roughly 7,600 distinct CDR3 sequences, 39% seen once. Their antigens remain unidentified. Specified treatment: roughly 11-day PBMC culture with coronavirus spike peptide pools or control peptides (ViraFEST assay). An unexposed donor provided the CD4+ T cells, which were collected before the COVID-19 pandemic (2011-2018). The sequenced sample consisted of CD4+ T cells from blood, cultured in vitro. The receptors originated from a human donor in good health.

The gene calls are TRBV25-1 and TRBJ1-1; 7 nucleotides line up with TRBD1. The CDR3 consists of 14 residues. V dropped 2 bases and J dropped 6; count of bases not matched to a gene: 6. CDR1 is MGHDK and CDR2 is SYGVNS in the germline V gene. The CDR3 DNA reads TGTGCCAGCAGTGAAGAGGGGGCTGTCGCTGAAGCTTTCTTT. This sequence encodes CASSEEGAVAEAFF.

This clonotype was counted a few times. This chain joins TRBV7-2 and TRBJ2-1; TRBD1 might be the D (6 bases). There are 12 residues in the CDR3. The germline gives CDR1 SGHTA, CDR2 FQGNSA. V shed 3 bases and J shed 12 bases, with 12 bases lying between them. The CDR3 coding sequence is TGTGCCAGCAGCTTTGGACAGAGAGGGCAGTTCTTC. It yields the protein CASSFGQRGQFF.

This chain uses TRBV5-4 with TRBJ1-1; no definite D call. This CDR3 contains 15 residues. Trimming left V 0 bases short and J 0 bases short, with 9 bases between. Germline V gives CDR1 SGHNT, CDR2 YYREEE (reference sequence). The CDR3 is CASSLAAGMNTEAFF. As DNA, the CDR3 is TGTGCCAGCAGCTTGGCCGCGGGGATGAACACTGAAGCTTTCTTT.

This chain links TRBV7-2 with TRBJ2-7, with TRBD2 as a possible D gene (6 bases). V lost 5 bases, J lost 0 bases, and 14 bases lay in between. Germline lookup yields CDR1 SGHTA and CDR2 FQGNSA. This CDR3 is 15 amino acids long. The DNA of the CDR3 is TGTGCCAGCAGCAGTAGCGGCAGCCGCTCCTACGAGCAGTACTTC. Translation: CASSSSGSRSYEQYF.

The chain employs TRBV2 and TRBJ1-2, with D possibly matching TRBD1 (5 bases). Germline V gives CDR1 SNHLY, CDR2 FYNNEI. With 4 bases removed from V and 4 bases from J, the gap between germline ends came to 16 bases. CDR3 length equals 15 residues. The CDR3 loop reads CASSVAQAGTYGYTF. The DNA for the CDR3 is TGTGCCAGCAGTGTCGCTCAAGCCGGGACCTATGGCTACACCTTC.

This chain uses TRBV5-6 with TRBJ1-2; D is ambiguous. Germline CDR1 and CDR2: SGHDT and YYEEEE. This CDR3 spans 13 amino acids. Trimming pared 2 bases from V and 4 bases from J, leaving 9 bases between. The CDR3 spells CASSLRRIYGYTF. The CDR3 nucleotides read TGTGCCAGCAGCTTACGTAGAATCTATGGCTACACCTTC.

The chain joins TRBV11-2 to TRBJ2-5; no clear D gene. The V end was cut by 1 base, the J end by 5 bases, with 14 bases between. This CDR3 has 15 amino acids. The germline CDR1 and CDR2 sequences are SGHAT and FQNNGV. CDR3 amino acids: CASSLGEVAGETQYF. CDR3 in DNA: TGTGCCAGCAGCTTAGGAGAGGTAGCCGGGGAGACCCAGTACTTC.